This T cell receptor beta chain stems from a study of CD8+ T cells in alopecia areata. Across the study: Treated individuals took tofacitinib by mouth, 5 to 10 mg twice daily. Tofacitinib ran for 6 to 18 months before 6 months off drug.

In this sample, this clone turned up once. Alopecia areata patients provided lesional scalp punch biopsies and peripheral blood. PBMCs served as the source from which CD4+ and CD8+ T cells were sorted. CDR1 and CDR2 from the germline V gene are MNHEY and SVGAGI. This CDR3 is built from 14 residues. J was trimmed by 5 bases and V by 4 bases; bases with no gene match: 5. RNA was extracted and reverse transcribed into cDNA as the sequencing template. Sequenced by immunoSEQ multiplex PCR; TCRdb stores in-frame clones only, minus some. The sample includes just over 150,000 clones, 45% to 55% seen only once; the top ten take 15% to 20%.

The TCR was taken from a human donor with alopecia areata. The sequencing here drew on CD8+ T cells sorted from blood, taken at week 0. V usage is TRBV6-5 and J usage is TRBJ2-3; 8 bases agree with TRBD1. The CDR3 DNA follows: TGTGCCAGCAGTTCCACAGGGGGGATAGATACGCAGTATTTT. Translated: CASSSTGGIDTQYF.